The T cell receptor (beta chain) described here comes from a study of blood T cell repertoires in COVID-19 (dated by TCRdb to about 2020). With respect to the entire study: Samples covering the acute and convalescent phases of COVID-19 were provided by collaborators in the United States, Italy and Spain. The material from the prospective study consisted of cDNA or gDNA derived from T cells, B-cell-depleted T cells, or PBMCs. Subjects who had been exposed to COVID-19, were actively infected with it, or had recovered from it provided the deeply sampled blood TCRbeta repertoires that made up the dataset. The repertoires were released in a freely available public database meant as a resource for research on the immune response to SARS-CoV-2. The samples were drawn from two sources: the first 160 participants of the ongoing ImmuneRACE study, and 1,000 to 1,500 subjects contributed by 6 global collaborators. The sample metadata nearly always contained a de-identified subject ID, COVID-19 status, age in years and sex. Where available, HLA class I and class II types were obtained from metadata supplied by the sample provider rather than from assay-based typing. Study-wide findings and limitations: How much clinical and demographic metadata was included differed by source and by participant, and the metadata was provided uncurated.

Each collaborating institution followed its own protocols to collect whole blood in K2EDTA tubes. For TCRbeta analysis, collaborators shipped samples in one of three forms: frozen whole blood, isolated PBMCs, or DNA extracted from either of those sample types. TCRbeta CDR3 regions were amplified from genomic DNA using the immunoSEQ Assay, a bias-controlled multiplex PCR. The paper's processing steps were these. Nucleated cell counts per sample were estimated from amplification of reference gene primers within the assay. To quantify the absolute abundance of each unique TCRbeta CDR3 rearrangement, sequence reads were collapsed and filtered. For each sample, productive Simpson clonality was calculated as the square root of Simpson's diversity index across productive rearrangements. The immuneACCESS repertoire file appears here via TCRdb, limited to in-frame rearrangements. These files lack a portion of the clones; in checked studies, under half of the deficit traces to unresolved V genes, and the cause of the others is not known. V and J calls plus clone size are reproduced from that table; the DNA served to infer D and trimming. This sample has about 59,000 clones in its table, and about 83% of those were observed once. Jointly, the top ten make up approximately 3.4% of the sample.

V was cut back by 5 bases and J by 4 bases, leaving a gap of 9 bases between them. The CDR3 has 12 amino acids, counting the end cysteine and phenylalanine. Just the 36-base CDR3 DNA is kept, in frame starting at base 1. From the germline V gene, CDR1 is MNHEY and CDR2 is SVGAGI. A remark on this clone: Its antigen specificity is not known. Base quality data are lacking; no much larger clone is found one base away.

The chain is made from TRBV6-5 and TRBJ2-7; D gene: possibly TRBD1, on 6 matching bases. The sequenced material came from peripheral blood. This sequence originates from a woman of 80 years or more with acute or convalescent COVID-19. Read as DNA, the sequence is TGTGCCAGCAGTCAACAGGGTTACGAGCAGTACTTC. Its amino acids are CASSQQGYEQYF.